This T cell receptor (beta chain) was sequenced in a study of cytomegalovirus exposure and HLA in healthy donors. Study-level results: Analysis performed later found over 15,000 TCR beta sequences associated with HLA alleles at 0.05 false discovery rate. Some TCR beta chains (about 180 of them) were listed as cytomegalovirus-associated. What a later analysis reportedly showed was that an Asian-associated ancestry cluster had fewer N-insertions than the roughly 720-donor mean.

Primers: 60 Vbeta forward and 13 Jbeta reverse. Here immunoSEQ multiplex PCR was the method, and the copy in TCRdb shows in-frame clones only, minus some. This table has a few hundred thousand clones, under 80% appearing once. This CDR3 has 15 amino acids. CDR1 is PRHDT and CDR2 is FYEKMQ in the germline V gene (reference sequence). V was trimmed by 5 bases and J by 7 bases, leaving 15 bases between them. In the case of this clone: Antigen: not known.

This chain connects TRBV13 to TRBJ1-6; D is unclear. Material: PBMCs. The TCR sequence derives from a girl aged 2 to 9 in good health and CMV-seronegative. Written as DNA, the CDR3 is TGTGCCAGCAGCACCCAGACGGAGAGAAATTCACCCCTCCACTTT. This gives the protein CASSTQTERNSPLHF.